This T cell receptor (beta chain) was recorded in a study of T cells in Graves' hyperthyroidism and ophthalmopathy. Study summary: Peripheral blood was taken when the disease was first diagnosed, before any treatment began. Broader study findings: A median 6.5 months before onset, the model predicted ophthalmopathy.

RNA transcripts yielded amplified TCR beta CDR3 regions. The study used the HTBI primer set for a first-round RT-PCR of the TCR CDR3. TCRdb fed the multiplex PCR reads into MiXCR, producing one record per CDR3 protein. The sample lists 560,000 or so distinct CDR3 sequences; just under 20% were seen once. The CDR3 has 17 amino acids. V dropped 0 bases and J dropped 5; count of bases not matched to a gene: 12. Germline lookup yields CDR1 SGHRS and CDR2 YFSETQ. The sample holds many counts of this clonotype. Its matching antigen is unknown. The chain joins TRBV5-1 to TRBJ2-7, with 9 positions matching TRBD2. The sample was blood. This TCR was recovered from a man aged 35 to 55 with Graves' ophthalmopathy. CDR3 in amino acids: CASSLARGGAGKDEQYF. CDR3 in DNA: TGCGCCAGCAGCTTGGCCCGCGGGGGGGCGGGTAAAGACGAGCAGTACTTC.